In its sample, the clone carrying this T cell receptor (beta chain) was seen once. Antigen: not known. The data are from a study of T cell responses to AZD1222 COVID-19 vaccine. Clones were read by immunoSEQ multiplex PCR, and TCRdb kept only the in-frame ones, dropping some. The repertoire holds roughly 180,000 clones, less than 95% seen once, with 0.64% in the top ten. CDR3 length equals 15 residues. V shed 7 bases, J shed 4 bases, and the junction held 12 bases outside the gene matches. In germline, CDR1 is ENHRY, CDR2 SYGVKD. Study findings and constraints: It was only after the peak T cell response that any repertoires were sampled.

The TCR sequence derives from an adult in good health. The chain has TRBV10-3 and TRBJ1-2, with 7 positions matching TRBD1. Sequences were derived from peripheral blood, sampled on day 0 of AZD1222 vaccination. In nucleotides, the CDR3 is TGTGCCATCACTCCGGACAGGCCATCGGGCTATGGCTACACCTTC. Protein: CAITPDRPSGYGYTF.